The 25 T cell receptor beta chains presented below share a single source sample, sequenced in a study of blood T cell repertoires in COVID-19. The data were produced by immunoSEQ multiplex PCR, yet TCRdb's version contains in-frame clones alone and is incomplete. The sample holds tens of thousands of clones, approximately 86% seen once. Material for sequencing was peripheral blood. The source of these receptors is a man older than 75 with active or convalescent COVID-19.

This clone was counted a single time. The CDR3 loop reads CASSNRQGGEKLFF. The CDR3 nucleotides are TGTGCCAGCAGCAACCGACAGGGAGGTGAAAAACTGTTTTTT. The chain couples TRBV3-1 (or the pseudogene TRBV3-2) to TRBJ1-4, with 7 nucleotides matching TRBD1. Germline-derived CDR1 and CDR2 are LGHDT and YNNKEL (reference sequence). V trimming: 5 bases; J trimming: 7 bases; junction bases outside the gene matches: 7. CDR3 size: 14 residues.

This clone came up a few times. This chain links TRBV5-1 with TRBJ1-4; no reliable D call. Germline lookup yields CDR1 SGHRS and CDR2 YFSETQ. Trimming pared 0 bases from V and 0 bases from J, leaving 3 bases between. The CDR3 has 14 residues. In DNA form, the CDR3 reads TGCGCCAGCAGCTTGGACACAACTAATGAAAAACTGTTTTTT. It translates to CASSLDTTNEKLFF.

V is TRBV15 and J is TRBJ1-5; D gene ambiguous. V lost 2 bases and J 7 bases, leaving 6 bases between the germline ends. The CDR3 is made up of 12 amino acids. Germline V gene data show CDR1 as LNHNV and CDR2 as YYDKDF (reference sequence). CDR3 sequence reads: CATSRPPQPQHF. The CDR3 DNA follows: TGTGCCACCAGCAGACCTCCCCAGCCCCAGCATTTT.

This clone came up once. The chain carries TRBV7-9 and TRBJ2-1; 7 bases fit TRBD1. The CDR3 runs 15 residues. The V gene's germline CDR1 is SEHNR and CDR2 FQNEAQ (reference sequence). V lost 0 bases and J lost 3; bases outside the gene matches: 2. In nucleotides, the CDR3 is TGTGCCAGCAGCTTAGCCGGGACAGTCTACAATGAGCAGTTCTTC. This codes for CASSLAGTVYNEQFF.

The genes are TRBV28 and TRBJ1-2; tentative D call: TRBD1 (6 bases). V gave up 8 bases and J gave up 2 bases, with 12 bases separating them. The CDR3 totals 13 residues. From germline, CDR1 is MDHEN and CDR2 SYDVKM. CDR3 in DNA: TGTGCCAGCGCCAGGGGCGGAAACTATGGCTACACCTTC. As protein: CASARGGNYGYTF.

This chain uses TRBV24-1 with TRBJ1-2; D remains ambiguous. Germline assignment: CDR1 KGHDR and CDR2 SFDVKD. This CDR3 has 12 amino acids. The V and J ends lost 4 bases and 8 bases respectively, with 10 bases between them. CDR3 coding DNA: TGTGCCACCAGTGACCCCGCGGGGGGCTACACCTTC. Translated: CATSDPAGGYTF.

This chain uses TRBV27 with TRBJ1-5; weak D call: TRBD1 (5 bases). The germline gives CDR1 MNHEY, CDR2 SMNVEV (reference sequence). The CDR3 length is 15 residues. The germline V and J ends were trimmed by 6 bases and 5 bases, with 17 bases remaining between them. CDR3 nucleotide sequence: TGTGCCAGCAGCCCCACATCAGGGATCGATCAGCCCCAGCATTTT. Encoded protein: CASSPTSGIDQPQHF.

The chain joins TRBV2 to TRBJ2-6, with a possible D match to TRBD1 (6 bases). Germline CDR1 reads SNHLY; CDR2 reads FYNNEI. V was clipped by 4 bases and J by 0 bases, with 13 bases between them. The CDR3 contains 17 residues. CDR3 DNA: TGTGCCAGCAGTGGCCAGGGGCGACCCTCTGGGGCCAACGTCCTGACTTTC. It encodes CASSGQGRPSGANVLTF.

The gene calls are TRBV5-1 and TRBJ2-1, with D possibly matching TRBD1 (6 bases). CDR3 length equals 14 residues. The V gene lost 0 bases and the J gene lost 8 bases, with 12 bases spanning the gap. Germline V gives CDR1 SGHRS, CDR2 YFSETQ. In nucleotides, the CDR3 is TGCGCCAGCAGCTTGGATACAGGGCAGGATGAGCAGTTCTTC. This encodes CASSLDTGQDEQFF.

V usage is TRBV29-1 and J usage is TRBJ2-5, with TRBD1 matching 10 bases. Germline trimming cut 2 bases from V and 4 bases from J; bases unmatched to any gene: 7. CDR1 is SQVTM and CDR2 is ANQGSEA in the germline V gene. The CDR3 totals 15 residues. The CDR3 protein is CSVERRTGGLETQYF. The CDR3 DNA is TGCAGCGTTGAAAGAAGGACAGGGGGGTTAGAGACCCAGTACTTC.

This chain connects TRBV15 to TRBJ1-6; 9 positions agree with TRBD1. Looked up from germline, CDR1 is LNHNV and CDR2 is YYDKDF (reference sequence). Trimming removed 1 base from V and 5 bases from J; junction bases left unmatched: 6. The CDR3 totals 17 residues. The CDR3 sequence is CATSRGRTGANNSPLHF. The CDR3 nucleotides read TGTGCCACCAGCAGAGGACGGACAGGGGCAAATAATTCACCCCTCCACTTT. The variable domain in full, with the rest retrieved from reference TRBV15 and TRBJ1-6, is DAMVIQNPRYQVTQFGKPVTLSCSQTLNHNVMYWYQQKSSQAPKLLFHYYDKDFNNEADTPDNFQSRRPNTSFCFLDIRSPGLGDTAMYLCATSRGRTGANNSPLHFGNGTRLTVT.

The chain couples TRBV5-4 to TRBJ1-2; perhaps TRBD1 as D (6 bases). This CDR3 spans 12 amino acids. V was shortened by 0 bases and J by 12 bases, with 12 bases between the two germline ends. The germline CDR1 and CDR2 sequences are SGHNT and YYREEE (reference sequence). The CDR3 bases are TGTGCCAGCAGCTTGGAAGGTCAGGGGAACACCTTC. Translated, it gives CASSLEGQGNTF.

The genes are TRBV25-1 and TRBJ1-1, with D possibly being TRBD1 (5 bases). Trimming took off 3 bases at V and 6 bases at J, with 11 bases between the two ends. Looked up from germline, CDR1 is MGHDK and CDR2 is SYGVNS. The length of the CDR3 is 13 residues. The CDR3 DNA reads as TGTGCCAGCAGTGACAGGGTATCACCTGAAGCTTTCTTT. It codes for CASSDRVSPEAFF.

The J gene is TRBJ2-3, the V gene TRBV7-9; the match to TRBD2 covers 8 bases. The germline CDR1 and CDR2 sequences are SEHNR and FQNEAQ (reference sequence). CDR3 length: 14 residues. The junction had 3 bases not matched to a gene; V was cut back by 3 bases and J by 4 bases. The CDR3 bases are TGTGCCAGCAGCTTCCGGGAGGGTCCAGATACGCAGTATTTT. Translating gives CASSFREGPDTQYF.

The CDR3 spells CASSLRAPLSGQETQYF. Written as DNA, the CDR3 is TGTGCCAGCAGCCTGAGGGCACCCCTTTCCGGCCAAGAGACCCAGTACTTC. V is TRBV7-8 and J is TRBJ2-5, with D maybe TRBD2 (5 bases). Trimming removed 5 bases at V and 1 base at J, with 20 bases between. The length of the CDR3 is 17 residues. Germline loops: CDR1 SGHVS, CDR2 FQNEAQ.

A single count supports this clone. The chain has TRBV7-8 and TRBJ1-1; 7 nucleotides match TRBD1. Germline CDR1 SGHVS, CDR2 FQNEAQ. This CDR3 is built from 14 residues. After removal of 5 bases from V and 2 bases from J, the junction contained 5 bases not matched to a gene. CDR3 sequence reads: CASSTRDSNTEAFF. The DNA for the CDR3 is TGTGCCAGCAGCACGAGGGACAGCAACACTGAAGCTTTCTTT.

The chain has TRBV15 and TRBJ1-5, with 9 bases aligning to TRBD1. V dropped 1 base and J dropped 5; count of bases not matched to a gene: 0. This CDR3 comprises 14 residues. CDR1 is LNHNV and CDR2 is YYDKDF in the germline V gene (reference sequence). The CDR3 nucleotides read TGTGCCACCAGCAGAGGACAGGGGGATCAGCCCCAGCATTTT. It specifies CATSRGQGDQPQHF.

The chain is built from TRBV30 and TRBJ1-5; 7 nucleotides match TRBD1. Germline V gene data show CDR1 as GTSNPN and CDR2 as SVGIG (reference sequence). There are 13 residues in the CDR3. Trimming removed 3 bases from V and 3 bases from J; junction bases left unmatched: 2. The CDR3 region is CAWRDRDNQPQHF. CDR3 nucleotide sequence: TGTGCCTGGAGAGACAGGGACAATCAGCCCCAGCATTTT.

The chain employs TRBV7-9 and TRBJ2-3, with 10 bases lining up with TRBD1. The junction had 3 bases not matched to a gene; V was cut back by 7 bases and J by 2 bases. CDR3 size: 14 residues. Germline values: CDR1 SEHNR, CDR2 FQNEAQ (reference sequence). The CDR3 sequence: CASKTGGPTDTQYF. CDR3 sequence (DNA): TGTGCCAGCAAGACAGGGGGCCCCACAGATACGCAGTATTTT.

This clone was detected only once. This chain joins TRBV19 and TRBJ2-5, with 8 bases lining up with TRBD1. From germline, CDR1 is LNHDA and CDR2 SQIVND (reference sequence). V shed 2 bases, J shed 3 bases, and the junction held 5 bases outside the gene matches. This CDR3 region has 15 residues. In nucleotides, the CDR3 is TGTGCCAGTAGTATACAGGGGGCGAGGAAAGAGACCCAGTACTTC. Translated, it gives CASSIQGARKETQYF.

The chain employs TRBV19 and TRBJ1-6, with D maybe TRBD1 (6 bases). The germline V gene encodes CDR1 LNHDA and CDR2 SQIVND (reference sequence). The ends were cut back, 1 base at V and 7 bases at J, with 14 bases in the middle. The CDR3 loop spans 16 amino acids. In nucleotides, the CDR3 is TGTGCCAGTAGTATAGGACAGGAATTACCAAATTCACCCCTCCACTTT. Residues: CASSIGQELPNSPLHF.

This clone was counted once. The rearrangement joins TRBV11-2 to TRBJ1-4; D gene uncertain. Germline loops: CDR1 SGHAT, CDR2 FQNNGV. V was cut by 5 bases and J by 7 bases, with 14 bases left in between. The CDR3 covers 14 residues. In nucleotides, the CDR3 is TGTGCCAGCAGCCCCTTAACCGGGGTTGAAAAACTGTTTTTT. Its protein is CASSPLTGVEKLFF.

Here the CDR3 DNA reads TGTGCCAGCAGCTGGGGAGGGCTTTCGAATTCACCCCTCCACTTT. As protein: CASSWGGLSNSPLHF. The gene calls are TRBV2 and TRBJ1-6; D uncertain. Trimming stripped 6 bases from V and 7 bases from J, with 16 bases between. Germline-derived CDR1 and CDR2 are SNHLY and FYNNEI. The CDR3 has 15 amino acids.

CDR3 region: CASSQVTRDDYGYTF. CDR3 in DNA: TGTGCCAGCAGCCAAGTAACCAGGGATGACTATGGCTACACCTTC. The chain is built from TRBV3-1 (or the pseudogene TRBV3-2) and TRBJ1-2; TRBD1 is a possible D gene (5 bases). From germline, CDR1 is LGHDT and CDR2 YNNKEL (reference sequence). This CDR3 is 15 amino acids long. Deletions cut 1 base from V and 3 bases from J, with 12 bases between.

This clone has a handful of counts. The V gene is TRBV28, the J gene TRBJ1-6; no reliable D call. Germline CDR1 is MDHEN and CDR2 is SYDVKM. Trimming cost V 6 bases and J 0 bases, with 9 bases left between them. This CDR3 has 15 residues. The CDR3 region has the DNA TGTGCCAGCAGCACAGAGAGCTCCTATAATTCACCCCTCCACTTT. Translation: CASSTESSYNSPLHF.